The sequence of this T cell receptor (beta chain) was determined in a study of Ad26.COV2.S vaccination and SARS-CoV-2 variants (dated by TCRdb to the early 2020s). Background for the entire study: Donors in the vaccine arm were drawn from COV1001, a phase I-IIa trial of Ad26.COV2.S in healthy adults that was multicentre, randomized, double-blind and placebo-controlled. TCRbeta repertoire sequencing was used to assess the specificity and breadth of SARS-CoV-2-reactive T cell receptors after Ad26.COV2.S vaccination. Trial participants were randomized into five groups of five: low-dose or high-dose Ad26.COV2.S given once or twice, or placebo on both occasions. The TCR-sequenced set comprised around 30 samples: about 19 Ad26.COV2.S vaccine recipients, 5 placebo recipients and 8 SARS-CoV-2 convalescent individuals. Investigators remained blinded to trial group allocation during experiments and outcome assessment. Dosing of Ad26.COV2.S was intramuscular, at either 5x10^10 or 1x10^11 viral particles, delivered as one shot or as two shots spaced 56 days apart. The full study reports these points: Ad26.COV2.S recipients had higher spike-specific TCR breadth than placebo recipients (P = 0.0014). It was noted by the authors that total T cell responses may have been underestimated by the TCR breadth and depth analyses. Comparing responses between vaccine doses or regimens was not something the study was powered to do. Substantial breadth of spike-specific CD8+ and CD4+ T cell responses was reported after vaccination. Vaccine and placebo recipients had similar non-spike TCR breadth, a finding consistent with the vaccine containing only spike.

TCRbeta CDR3 regions were sequenced with the immunoSEQ Assay. After extraction, genomic DNA underwent amplification by bias-controlled multiplex PCR, followed by high-throughput sequencing. The authors' analysis ran thus. To quantify the absolute abundance of every unique TCRbeta CDR3 region, sequences were collapsed and filtered. T cell fraction was estimated by normalizing TCRbeta template counts to usable DNA, which was measured by amplifying reference genes present in all nucleated cells. Repertoire TCRs were annotated as SARS-CoV-2-specific by exact matching of V gene, CDR3 amino acid sequence and J gene to a known reactive TCR set. The reference SARS-CoV-2 TCR set came from MIRA and was filtered for enrichment in COVID-19-positive ImmuneCODE repertoires, removing public or cross-reactive TCRs. Using the MIRA antigens, annotated TCRs were further analysed by specific ORF or by position within an ORF. Breadth was defined as annotated unique rearrangements over total unique productive rearrangements; depth was the summed frequency of those rearrangements. Group comparisons of TCR breadth used two-sided Wilcoxon rank-sum tests. The source is immuneACCESS, and TCRdb retained only in-frame sequences with V and J called. Part of the clones is not carried over; for the studies checked, unresolved V genes explain less than half of this, and the remainder is unexplained. V, J and clone size derive from that table, while D and trimming were established from the DNA sequence. The sample records more than 400,000 clones, approximately 92% of which are singletons. About 1.7% of the sample goes to the ten largest clones.

CDR1 and CDR2 (SGHVS, FQNEAQ) derive from the germline V gene. The CDR3, from cysteine to phenylalanine, totals 14 residues. Only CDR3 DNA remains: 42 bases, in frame from the first base. V ends up 3 bases short and J 0 bases short, with an unmatched junction base count of 2. Details on this clone: The antigen this receptor binds is unknown. There are no base qualities to consult, and no much larger clone falls within one base.

Taken with the paper, the label for treatment or condition translates to: roughly 18 received Ad26.COV2.S at low or high dose, single or two shots; a few received placebo; per-sample allocation not given. Repertoires of vaccine and placebo recipients were sequenced from samples taken on day 63 after the first injection. In Cohort 1b, some 25 adults aged 18-55 years were enrolled at a single site in Boston, USA, between 29 July and 7 August 2020. Ad26.COV2.S consisted of a replication-incompetent adenovirus type 26 vector by which a prefusion-stabilized SARS-CoV-2 spike protein from the original Wuhan strain was expressed.

The TCR was taken from a person between 18 and 65 years old who received the Ad26.COV2.S COVID-19 vaccine or a placebo. The V and J genes are TRBV7-8 and TRBJ2-7, and 7 junctional nucleotides match TRBD1. This sample comprised peripheral blood, obtained in a trial of Ad26.COV2.S vaccine versus placebo. For the CDR3, the sequence is CASSLTGSSYEQYF. The DNA sequence reads TGTGCCAGCAGCTTGACAGGGAGCTCCTACGAGCAGTACTTC.